Listed here are 9 T cell receptor beta chains from one sample, sequenced in a study of blood T cell repertoires in COVID-19. Sequenced by immunoSEQ multiplex PCR; TCRdb stores in-frame clones only, minus some. The sample shows some 200,000 clones, approximately 84% of them seen only once. The specimen was peripheral blood. The receptors come from a man in his forties or fifties who had recovered from COVID-19.

The chain uses TRBV5-5 and TRBJ1-2; 7 nucleotides align to TRBD1. J lost 6 bases, V lost 1 base, and 9 bases had no gene match. The CDR3 consists of 15 residues. CDR1 is SGHKS and CDR2 is YYEKEE in the germline V gene (reference sequence). As DNA, the CDR3 is TGTGCCAGCAGCTTGTGGGGACAGCCGGGAAATGGCTACACCTTC. It translates to CASSLWGQPGNGYTF.

The chain uses TRBV28 and TRBJ1-2; 8 nucleotides agree with TRBD1. The CDR3 sequence is 13 residues long. Trimming took 6 bases from V and 3 from J; bases not matched to a gene: 3. Per germline, CDR1 MDHEN and CDR2 SYDVKM. CDR3 protein: CASRPQGDYGYTF. In DNA form, the CDR3 reads TGTGCCAGCAGGCCACAGGGGGACTATGGCTACACCTTC.

This clone was seen only a few times. The chain links TRBV29-1 to TRBJ2-1, with 10 bases that match TRBD2. Germline values: CDR1 SQVTM, CDR2 ANQGSEA. CDR3 length equals 16 residues. With V trimmed by 1 base and J by 8 bases, 11 bases remained unmatched. CDR3 sequence reads: CSVEGAGTSADHEQFF. CDR3 nucleotides: TGCAGCGTTGAAGGTGCCGGGACTAGCGCCGACCATGAGCAGTTCTTC.

The V call is TRBV13, the J call TRBJ2-1; 11 bases match TRBD2. The germline CDR1 and CDR2 sequences are PRHDT and FYEKMQ (reference sequence). The CDR3 extends over 19 amino acids. Trimming cost V 1 base and J 6 bases; bases outside gene matches: 14. The CDR3 nucleotides read TGTGCCAGCAGCTTAGCCCGTCCCGGGACTAGCGGTAGAAGCAATGAGCAGTTCTTC. The encoded protein is CASSLARPGTSGRSNEQFF.

V and J are TRBV15 and TRBJ1-5; D call uncertain. CDR1 and CDR2 from the germline V gene are LNHNV and YYDKDF (reference sequence). This CDR3 has 16 amino acids. Trimming took 0 bases from V and 2 from J, leaving 11 bases between them. The CDR3, as DNA: TGTGCCACCAGCAGAGAGGGCAGGCGGGGCAATCAGCCCCAGCATTTT. It codes for CATSREGRRGNQPQHF.

This chain links TRBV2 with TRBJ1-5; D might be TRBD1 (5 bases). Trimming left V 3 bases short and J 2 bases short, with 11 bases between. This CDR3 contains 15 residues. Germline V gene data show CDR1 as SNHLY and CDR2 as FYNNEI. The CDR3 nucleotides read TGTGCCAGCAGTGACAGGGTGGGGCGCAATCAGCCCCAGCATTTT. The encoded protein is CASSDRVGRNQPQHF.

The V gene is TRBV14, the J gene TRBJ2-3; 8 bases line up with TRBD1. CDR3 size: 15 residues. Per the germline V gene, CDR1 is SGHDN and CDR2 is FVKESK. Trimming removed 2 bases from V and 4 bases from J; junction bases left unmatched: 5. The DNA of the CDR3 is TGTGCCAGCAGCCAACTCACGGGACAGGCAGATACGCAGTATTTT. This sequence encodes CASSQLTGQADTQYF.

The rearrangement joins TRBV18 to TRBJ2-7; 7 bases line up with TRBD1. Germline V gene data show CDR1 as KGHSH and CDR2 as LQKENI. This CDR3 contains 14 residues. V dropped 6 bases and J dropped 0; count of bases not matched to a gene: 5. CDR3 loop: CASSRDSHSYEQYF. The CDR3 nucleotides are TGTGCCAGCTCTAGGGACAGCCACTCCTACGAGCAGTACTTC.

The rearrangement joins TRBV7-2 to TRBJ2-7, with TRBD1 matching over 12 bases. Trimming removed 4 bases from V and 4 bases from J; junction bases left unmatched: 8. CDR3 length equals 16 residues. Germline V lookup: CDR1 SGHTA, CDR2 FQGNSA. The CDR3 DNA follows: TGTGCCAGCAGCTCGGGGCCGGGACAGGGGGCGTACGAGCAGTACTTC. Translated: CASSSGPGQGAYEQYF.